These 20 T cell receptor beta chains share one sample of origin, sequenced in a study of T cell responses to AZD1222 COVID-19 vaccine. The method was immunoSEQ multiplex PCR; TCRdb's version includes in-frame clones alone and lacks a portion of them. This sample has 150,000 to 200,000 clones, with approximately 95% found just once. Sequences were derived from peripheral blood, sampled on day 0 of AZD1222 vaccination. The receptors shown here come from an adult in good health.

The V call is TRBV15, the J call TRBJ2-5, with D unclear. The CDR3 contains 14 residues. Germline V gene data show CDR1 as LNHNV and CDR2 as YYDKDF (reference sequence). V lost 1 base and J 5 bases, leaving 11 bases between the germline ends. The CDR3 DNA follows: TGTGCCACCAGCAGAGGGTCTGATTGGGAGACCCAGTACTTC. As protein: CATSRGSDWETQYF.

The chain couples TRBV29-1 to TRBJ2-1; D might be TRBD1 or TRBD2, each matching 5 bases. Per the germline V gene, CDR1 is SQVTM and CDR2 is ANQGSEA. The CDR3 contains 14 residues. V lost 6 bases to trimming and J lost 0 bases, with 12 bases between them. Here the CDR3 reads CSVLGDRSYNEQFF. The CDR3 DNA reads TGCAGCGTACTTGGGGACCGCTCCTACAATGAGCAGTTCTTC.

The rearrangement links TRBV5-1 to TRBJ2-1; D may be TRBD1 or TRBD2 (6 bases each). Germline lookup yields CDR1 SGHRS and CDR2 YFSETQ. The V end lost 0 bases, the J end lost 7 bases, and 11 bases lay between the germline ends. The CDR3 runs to 14 residues. CDR3 DNA sequence: TGCGCCAGCAGCTTGGCCACAGGGAGGAATGAGCAGTTCTTC. This gives the protein CASSLATGRNEQFF.

For the CDR3, the DNA is TGTGCCAGCAGCCAAGGCTCGGGAGGACTAAATATTCAGTACTTC. Protein product: CASSQGSGGLNIQYF. This chain joins TRBV3-1 (or the pseudogene TRBV3-2) and TRBJ2-4; TRBD2 matches at 7 bases. The V gene end was trimmed by 1 base and the J gene end by 10 bases; junction bases not matched to a gene: 10. Germline V lookup: CDR1 LGHDT, CDR2 YNNKEL (reference sequence). The CDR3 has 15 amino acids.

V and J are TRBV4-1 and TRBJ1-2; a weak D match, TRBD1 (5 bases). V was trimmed by 2 bases and J by 7 bases, leaving 14 bases between them. The CDR3 runs 14 residues. The V gene's germline CDR1 is MGHRA and CDR2 YSYEKL. CDR3 nucleotide sequence: TGCGCCAGCAGCCAAACCAGGGTGGGAATTGGCTACACCTTC. This translates into CASSQTRVGIGYTF.

The CDR3 is CASMGRGQPQHF. The CDR3 nucleotides are TGCGCCAGCATGGGAAGGGGACAGCCCCAGCATTTT. The rearrangement uses TRBV10-1 and TRBJ1-5; possibly TRBD1 for D (5 bases). This CDR3 is built from 12 residues. Trimming removed 7 bases from V and 7 bases from J, with 11 bases in between. In germline, CDR1 is WNHNN, CDR2 SYGVQD (reference sequence).

The chain recombines TRBV3-1 (or the pseudogene TRBV3-2) with TRBJ2-1; D is ambiguous. The V gene lost 0 bases and the J gene lost 5 bases, with 14 bases spanning the gap. The CDR3 totals 16 residues. From germline, CDR1 is LGHDT and CDR2 YNNKEL (reference sequence). This CDR3 reads CASSQDSGRSDNEQFF. CDR3 coding DNA: TGTGCCAGCAGCCAAGATTCGGGCCGATCTGACAATGAGCAGTTCTTC.

This chain connects TRBV5-1 to TRBJ1-5; D perhaps matches TRBD1 (5 bases). The CDR3 totals 16 residues. Germline CDR1 is SGHRS and CDR2 is YFSETQ. Trimming took off 4 bases at V and 0 bases at J, with 14 bases between the two ends. This CDR3 is CASSPGRQGSNQPQHF. The DNA for the CDR3 is TGCGCCAGCAGCCCTGGGAGGCAGGGTAGCAATCAGCCCCAGCATTTT.

This rearrangement joins TRBV24-1 to TRBJ1-4; no firm D call. Trimming removed 4 bases from V and 7 bases from J, with 18 bases in between. The germline CDR1 and CDR2 sequences are KGHDR and SFDVKD. The CDR3 runs 16 residues. The CDR3 DNA reads as TGTGCCACCAGTGACCCGCCCGGGCCGGTTGTTGAAAAACTGTTTTTT. Its protein is CATSDPPGPVVEKLFF.

V usage is TRBV5-1 and J usage is TRBJ1-1, with a tentative D call TRBD1 (6 bases). V was cut by 4 bases and J by 0 bases, with 13 bases left in between. The germline CDR1 and CDR2 sequences are SGHRS and YFSETQ. The CDR3 loop spans 15 amino acids. The CDR3 spells CASSPGQIMNTEAFF. The CDR3 DNA reads as TGCGCCAGCAGCCCCGGACAGATCATGAACACTGAAGCTTTCTTT.

The chain recombines TRBV10-3 with TRBJ1-1; no clear D. V was trimmed by 3 bases and J by 0 bases, leaving 5 bases between them. CDR1 and CDR2 (germline): ENHRY, SYGVKD. This CDR3 comprises 13 residues. CDR3 in amino acids: CAISDGLNTEAFF. The CDR3 DNA reads TGTGCCATCAGTGATGGCTTGAACACTGAAGCTTTCTTT.

J is TRBJ2-7 and V is TRBV5-6, with TRBD1 matching over 9 bases. Germline V CDR1 and CDR2: SGHDT, YYEEEE. The V and J ends lost 4 bases and 6 bases, in that order; junction bases with no gene match: 11. This CDR3 comprises 15 residues. Here the CDR3 DNA reads TGTGCCAGCAGCCCTTGGGGGACAGGGATGACCGAGCAGTACTTC. This encodes CASSPWGTGMTEQYF.

This clone was recorded only once. This sequence joins TRBV11-1 and TRBJ1-2; D is undetermined. The germline V and J ends were trimmed by 10 bases and 5 bases, with 17 bases remaining between them. The V gene's germline CDR1 is SGHAT and CDR2 FQDESV (reference sequence). The CDR3 is 13 residues long. This CDR3 is CATAPAAGYGYTF. For the CDR3, the DNA is TGTGCCACGGCGCCCGCGGCTGGGTATGGCTACACCTTC.

The rearrangement uses TRBV5-1 and TRBJ2-7, with D unresolved. V lost 4 bases to trimming and J lost 4 bases, with 6 bases between them. Germline V gene sequence: CDR1 SGHRS, CDR2 YFSETQ. CDR3 length: 11 residues. CDR3: CASSTQYEQYF. DNA for the CDR3: TGCGCCAGCAGCACACAGTACGAGCAGTACTTC.

This clone has only one observation. The V call is TRBV2, the J call TRBJ2-7, with D tentatively TRBD2 (5 bases). The CDR3 loop spans 13 amino acids. Trimming removed 9 bases at V and 5 bases at J, with 17 bases between. Germline CDR1 SNHLY, CDR2 FYNNEI. The CDR3 DNA reads TGTGCCAGTCTAGCTAGTGGCATTGACGAGCAGTACTTC. Its protein product is CASLASGIDEQYF.

V and J are TRBV6-5 and TRBJ1-5; D not certain. V lost 0 bases, J lost 6 bases, and 9 bases lay in between. The CDR3 has 14 amino acids. Germline CDR1 reads MNHEY; CDR2 reads SVGAGI. CDR3: CASSYSVEGQPQHF. The CDR3 DNA reads as TGTGCCAGCAGTTACTCGGTCGAGGGTCAGCCCCAGCATTTT.

The CDR3 spells CASSRRQADTIYF. CDR3 nucleotides: TGTGCCAGCAGCCGCAGACAGGCAGACACCATATATTTT. V usage is TRBV9 and J usage is TRBJ1-3; D is perhaps TRBD1 (6 bases). The germline V gene has CDR1 SGDLS and CDR2 YYNGEE. The CDR3 sequence is 13 residues long. V was pared by 4 bases and J by 8 bases, with 13 bases between.

The chain links TRBV5-1 to TRBJ2-2; D may be TRBD1 (6 bases). Germline assignment: CDR1 SGHRS and CDR2 YFSETQ. The CDR3 is 16 amino acids. V lost 4 bases, J lost 1 base, and 14 bases lay in between. CDR3 protein: CASSRTGQGNTGELFF. The CDR3 nucleotides read TGCGCCAGCAGCCGTACAGGGCAGGGGAACACCGGGGAGCTGTTTTTT.

This chain joins TRBV28 and TRBJ2-3; 9 bases are a match to TRBD2. Trimming at V came to 3 bases and at J to 4 bases, leaving 8 bases not matched to a gene. This CDR3 spans 16 amino acids. Germline-derived CDR1 and CDR2 are MDHEN and SYDVKM. Written as DNA, the CDR3 is TGTGCCAGCAGTTTGATTAGCGGGAGAGGGGCAGATACGCAGTATTTT. It encodes CASSLISGRGADTQYF.

CDR3 sequence (DNA): TGTGCCACCAGCAGAGATCCCAGCGGGAGGGCCTATGAGCAGTTCTTC. Its protein product is CATSRDPSGRAYEQFF. The chain couples TRBV15 to TRBJ2-1; 10 bases are a match to TRBD2. From germline, CDR1 is LNHNV and CDR2 YYDKDF (reference sequence). Trimming at V came to 0 bases and at J to 8 bases, leaving 7 bases not matched to a gene. This CDR3 has 16 amino acids.